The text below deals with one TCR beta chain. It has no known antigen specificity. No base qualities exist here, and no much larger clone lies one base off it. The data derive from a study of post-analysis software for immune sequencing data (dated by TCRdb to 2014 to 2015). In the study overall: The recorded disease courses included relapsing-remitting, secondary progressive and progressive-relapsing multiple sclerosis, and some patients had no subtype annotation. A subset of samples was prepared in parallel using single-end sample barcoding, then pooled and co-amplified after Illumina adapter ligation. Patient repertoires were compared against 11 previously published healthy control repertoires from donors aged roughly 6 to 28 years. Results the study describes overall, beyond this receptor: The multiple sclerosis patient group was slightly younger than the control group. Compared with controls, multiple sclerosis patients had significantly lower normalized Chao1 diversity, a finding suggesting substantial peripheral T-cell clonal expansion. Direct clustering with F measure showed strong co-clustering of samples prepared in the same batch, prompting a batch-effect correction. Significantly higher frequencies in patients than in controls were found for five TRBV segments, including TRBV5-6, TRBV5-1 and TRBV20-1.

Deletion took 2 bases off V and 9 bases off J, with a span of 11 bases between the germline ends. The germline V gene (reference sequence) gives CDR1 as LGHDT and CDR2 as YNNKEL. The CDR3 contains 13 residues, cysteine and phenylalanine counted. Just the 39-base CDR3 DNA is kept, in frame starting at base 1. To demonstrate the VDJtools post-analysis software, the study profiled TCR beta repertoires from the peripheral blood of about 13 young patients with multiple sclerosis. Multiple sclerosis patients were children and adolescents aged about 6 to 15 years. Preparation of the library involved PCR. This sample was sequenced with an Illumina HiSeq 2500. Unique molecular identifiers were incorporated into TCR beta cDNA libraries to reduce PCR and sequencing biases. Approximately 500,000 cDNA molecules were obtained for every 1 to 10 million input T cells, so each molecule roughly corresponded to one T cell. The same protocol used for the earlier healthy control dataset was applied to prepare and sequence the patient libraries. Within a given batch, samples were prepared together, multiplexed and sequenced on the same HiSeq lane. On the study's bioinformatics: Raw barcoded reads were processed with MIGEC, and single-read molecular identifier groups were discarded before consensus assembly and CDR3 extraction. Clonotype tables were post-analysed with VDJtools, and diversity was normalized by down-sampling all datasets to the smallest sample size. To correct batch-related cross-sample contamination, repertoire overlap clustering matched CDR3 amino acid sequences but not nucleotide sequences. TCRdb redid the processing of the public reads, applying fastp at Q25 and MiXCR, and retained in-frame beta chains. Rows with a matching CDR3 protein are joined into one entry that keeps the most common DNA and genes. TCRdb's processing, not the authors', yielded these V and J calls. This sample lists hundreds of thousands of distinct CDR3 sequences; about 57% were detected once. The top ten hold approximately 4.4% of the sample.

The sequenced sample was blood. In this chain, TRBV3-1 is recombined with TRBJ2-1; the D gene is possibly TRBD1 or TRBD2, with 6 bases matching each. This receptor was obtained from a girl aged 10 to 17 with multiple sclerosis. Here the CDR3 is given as CASSQRGALEQFF. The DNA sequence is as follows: TGTGCCAGCAGCCAAAGGGGGGCCCTTGAGCAGTTCTTC.